The source of this TCR beta chain is a study of cytomegalovirus exposure and HLA in healthy donors. Study conclusions and caveats: With high specificity and sensitivity, the classifier reportedly diagnosed cytomegalovirus status. Sequencing likely caused a cluster of highly shared sequence variants. When analyzed later, the rates of TCR association showed variation by HLA locus, with DRB1 the most and HLA-C the fewest.

With regard to this clone: No antigen is known for it.

In germline, CDR1 is MNHNY, CDR2 SVGAGI (reference sequence). This CDR3 has 15 amino acids. V lost 5 bases, J lost 0 bases, and 11 bases lay in between. Both 60 Vbeta primers and 13 Jbeta primers went into the PCR. Assay: immunoSEQ multiplex PCR; the TCRdb copy retains only in-frame clones and omits some. The sample contains about 160,000 clones, approximately 83% of which appear only once. Sequenced: PBMCs. The V and J genes are TRBV6-6 and TRBJ2-4, with D hard to call. The sequence was obtained from a boy aged 2 to 10 in good health and CMV-seronegative. The CDR3 DNA sequence: TGTGCCAGCAGTGCCCTCGCTATAGCCAAAAACATTCAGTACTTC. Protein: CASSALAIAKNIQYF.